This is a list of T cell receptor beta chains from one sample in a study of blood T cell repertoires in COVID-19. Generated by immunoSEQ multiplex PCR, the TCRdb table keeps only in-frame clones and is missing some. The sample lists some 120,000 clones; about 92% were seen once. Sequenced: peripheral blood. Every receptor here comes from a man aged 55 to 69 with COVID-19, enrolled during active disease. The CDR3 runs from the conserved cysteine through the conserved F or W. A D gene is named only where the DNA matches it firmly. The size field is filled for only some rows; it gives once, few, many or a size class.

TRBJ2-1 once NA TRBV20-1 TGCAGTGCTAGGCCGGACAATGAGCAGTTCTTC CSARPDNEQFF
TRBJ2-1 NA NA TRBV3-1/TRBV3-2 TGTGCCAGCAGCCGGAACAGGGAAGTGAATGAGCAGTTCTTC CASSRNREVNEQFF
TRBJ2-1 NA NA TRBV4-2 TGTGCCAGCAGCCAAGAGCGGGAAGGCCCGGATGAGCAGTTCTTC CASSQEREGPDEQFF
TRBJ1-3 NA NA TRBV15 TGTGCCACCAGTCTCTCTGGAAACACCATATATTTT CATSLSGNTIYF
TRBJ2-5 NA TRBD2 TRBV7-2 TGTGCCAGCAGCGCCCACCCACTAGCGGGAGCGGAGACCCAGTACTTC CASSAHPLAGAETQYF
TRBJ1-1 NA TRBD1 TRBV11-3 TGTGCCAGCAGCCTGACAGGGTTTTCTGAAGCTTTCTTT CASSLTGFSEAFF
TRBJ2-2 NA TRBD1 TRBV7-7 TGTGCTAGCAGCCCCGGGACAGGGGACACCGGGGAGCTGTTTTTT CASSPGTGDTGELFF
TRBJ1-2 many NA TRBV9 TGTGCCAGCAGCGTAAGAGCTAACTATGGCTACACCTTC CASSVRANYGYTF
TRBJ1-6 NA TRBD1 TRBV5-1 TGCGCCAGCAGCTCACGGACAGGGGCAGCGAATTCACCCCTCCACTTT CASSSRTGAANSPLHF
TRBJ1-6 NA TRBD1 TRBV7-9 TGTGCCAGCAGCTCTGGACAGGGTGGATCACCCCTCCACTTT CASSSGQGGSPLHF
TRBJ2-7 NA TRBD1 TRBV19 TGTGCCAGTAGTTCCCCGGGACAGGGGCGCTACGAGCAGTACTTC CASSSPGQGRYEQYF
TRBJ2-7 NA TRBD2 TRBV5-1 TGCGCCAGCAGCTTGGCTCAGCGGGAGACCTACGAGCAGTACTTC CASSLAQRETYEQYF
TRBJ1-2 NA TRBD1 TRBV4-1 TGCGCCAGCAGCCAAGGGGACAGCTTATATGGCTACACCTTC CASSQGDSLYGYTF
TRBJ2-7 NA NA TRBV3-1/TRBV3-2 TGTGCCAGCAGCCCCTCATGGGGTACTAGAGAGTGGTCCTACGAGCAGTACTTC CASSPSWGTREWSYEQYF
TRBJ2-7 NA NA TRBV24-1 TGTGCCACCAGTGATGTGGGCAGCCAGAACTCCTACGAGCAGTACTTC CATSDVGSQNSYEQYF
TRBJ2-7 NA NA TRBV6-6 TGTGCCAGCAGCGGTGAGGCTAGGCGGATGTCCTACGAGCAGTACTTC CASSGEARRMSYEQYF
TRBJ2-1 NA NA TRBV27 TGTGCCAGCAGTTTCCGACAGGAGAATTACAATGAGCAGTTCTTC CASSFRQENYNEQFF
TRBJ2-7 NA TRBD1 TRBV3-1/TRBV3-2 TGTGCCAGCAGCCAAGATCGTGACAGGGGGCCCACCTACGAGCAGTACTTC CASSQDRDRGPTYEQYF
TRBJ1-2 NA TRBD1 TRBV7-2 TGTGCCAGCAGCTTAGCGTCAGGATTTGGACAGGGGACCTCCTATGGCTACACCTTC CASSLASGFGQGTSYGYTF
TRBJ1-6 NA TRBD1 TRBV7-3 TGTGCCAGCAGCTTAGGACAGGGTGGTTCACCCCTCCACTTT CASSLGQGGSPLHF
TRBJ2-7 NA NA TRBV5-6 TGTGCCAGCAGCTCCTCTTCGGACGAGCAGTACTTC CASSSSSDEQYF
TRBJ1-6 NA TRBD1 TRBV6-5 TGTGCCAGCAAAGGGACAGCAGATAATTCACCCCTCCACTTT CASKGTADNSPLHF
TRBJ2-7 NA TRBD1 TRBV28 TGTGCCACCTCGGGACAGCCAACTTACGAGCAGTACTTC CATSGQPTYEQYF
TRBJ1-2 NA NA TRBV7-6 TGTGCCAGCAGCCCCCGGGAGGGAGCTAACTATGGCTACACCTTC CASSPREGANYGYTF
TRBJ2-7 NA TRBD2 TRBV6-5 TGTGCCAGCAGTTTTTACCGGGACTACAACTCCTACGAGCAGTACTTC CASSFYRDYNSYEQYF
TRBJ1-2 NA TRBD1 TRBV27 TGTGCCAGCAGTCTACAGTCGACAGGGAGCGGCTATGGCTACACCTTC CASSLQSTGSGYGYTF
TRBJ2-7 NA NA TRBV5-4 TGTGCCAGCAGCTTATGGGGAGTTGCCCACGAGCAGTACTTC CASSLWGVAHEQYF
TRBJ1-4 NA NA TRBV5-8 TGTGCCAGCAGCTTGTGGGGGGGCGCAACTAATGAAAAACTGTTTTTT CASSLWGGATNEKLFF
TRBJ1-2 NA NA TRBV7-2 TGTGCCAGCAGCAACGTGGGGAGGGCTGGCTACACCTTC CASSNVGRAGYTF
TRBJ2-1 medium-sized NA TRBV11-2 TGTGCCAGCAGCTTAGATCCCCTCTCCTACAATGAGCAGTTCTTC CASSLDPLSYNEQFF
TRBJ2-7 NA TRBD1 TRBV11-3 TGTGCCAGCAGCTTAGATGACAGGGGGCTTTCCTACGAGCAGTACTTC CASSLDDRGLSYEQYF
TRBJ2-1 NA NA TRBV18 TGTGCCAGCTCACCACCATCGGGAGAGTTATACAATGAGCAGTTCTTC CASSPPSGELYNEQFF
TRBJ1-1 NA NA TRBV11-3 TGTGCCAGCAGCTATGGGGGAGGAGATGAAGCTTTCTTT CASSYGGGDEAFF
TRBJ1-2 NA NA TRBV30 TGTGCCTGGAGTGGGACAGTTTTTCTTGGCTACACCTTC CAWSGTVFLGYTF
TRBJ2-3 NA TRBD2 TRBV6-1 TGTGCCAGCAGTGAACAAGCGGGAGGTACAGATACGCAGTATTTT CASSEQAGGTDTQYF
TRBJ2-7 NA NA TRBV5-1 TGCGCCAGCAGTGAAGTGGGCAGTTCCTACGAGCAGTACTTC CASSEVGSSYEQYF
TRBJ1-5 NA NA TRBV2 TGTGCCAGCACAGTCTCCGGACTGGGCAATCAGCCCCAGCATTTT CASTVSGLGNQPQHF
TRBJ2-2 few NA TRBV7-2 TGTGCCAGCAGCCCAGAAGTCGGGGGAACCGGGGAGCTGTTTTTT CASSPEVGGTGELFF
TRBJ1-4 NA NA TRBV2 TGTGCCAGCAGTGACCTTGAGGGAGAAAAACTGTTTTTT CASSDLEGEKLFF
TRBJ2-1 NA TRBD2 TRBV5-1 TGCGCCAGCAGCTTTGGCGGGAGTTCCTACAATGAGCAGTTCTTC CASSFGGSSYNEQFF
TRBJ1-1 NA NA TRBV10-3 TGTGCCATCAGCTTGGACAACGGGAACACTGAAGCTTTCTTT CAISLDNGNTEAFF
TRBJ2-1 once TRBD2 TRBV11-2 TGTGCCAGCAGCTTGAGCGGGAGTCTCCCGTTCTTC CASSLSGSLPFF
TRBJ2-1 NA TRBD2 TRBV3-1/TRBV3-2 TGTGCCAGCAGCCCAGCGGGGAGTTACAATGAGCAGTTCTTC CASSPAGSYNEQFF
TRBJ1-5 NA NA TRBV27 TGTGCCAGTCGGTGGGGAGATCAGCCCCAGCATTTT CASRWGDQPQHF